These 8 T cell receptor beta chains came from one sample sequenced in a study of blood T cell repertoires in COVID-19. Measured with immunoSEQ multiplex PCR; TCRdb has only the in-frame clones, and not every one. The sample records under 350,000 clones, roughly nine tenths being singletons. What was sequenced was PBMCs or T cells enriched from blood (not recorded which). Receptor source: a man in his sixties who had recovered from COVID-19.

This clone was picked up a small number of times. V usage is TRBV15 and J usage is TRBJ2-3, with 8 bases fitting TRBD2. CDR1 and CDR2 from the germline V gene are LNHNV and YYDKDF (reference sequence). V shed 1 base, J shed 5 bases, and the junction held 5 bases outside the gene matches. The CDR3 is 15 amino acids. CDR3 DNA: TGTGCCACCAGCAGAGGAGTGCTAGCGGGAGATACGCAGTATTTT. Protein product: CATSRGVLAGDTQYF.

The chain combines TRBV27 with TRBJ1-6, with D hard to call. Germline CDR1 reads MNHEY; CDR2 reads SMNVEV (reference sequence). The V gene lost 2 bases and the J gene lost 9 bases, with 14 bases spanning the gap. The CDR3 consists of 15 residues. The CDR3 DNA is TGTGCCAGCAGTTTAGGGCGATACGGGGTTTCACCCCTCCACTTT. This translates into CASSLGRYGVSPLHF.

V and J are TRBV27 and TRBJ2-3; 10 bases fit TRBD2. The trim removed 5 bases at V and 5 bases at J, leaving 4 bases unmatched. Germline V lookup: CDR1 MNHEY, CDR2 SMNVEV (reference sequence). The CDR3 totals 14 residues. The CDR3, as DNA: TGTGCCAGCAGTCAGAGACTAGCGGGAGATACGCAGTATTTT. It yields the protein CASSQRLAGDTQYF.

The CDR3 sequence: CASTRQGGNTIYF. CDR3 in DNA: TGTGCCAGCACCCGACAGGGCGGAAACACCATATATTTT. The chain carries TRBV12-3 or TRBV12-4 and TRBJ1-3; 7 bases are shared with TRBD1. The CDR3 has 13 amino acids. With V trimmed by 7 bases and J by 4 bases, 4 bases remained unmatched.

The chain carries TRBV6-5 and TRBJ1-6; D possibly corresponds to TRBD1 (5 bases). V was shortened by 6 bases and J by 7 bases, with 10 bases between the two germline ends. The CDR3 covers 13 residues. From germline, CDR1 is MNHEY and CDR2 SVGAGI. Written as DNA, the CDR3 is TGTGCCAGCAGATCACAGGCAAATTCACCCCTCCACTTT. As protein: CASRSQANSPLHF.

The chain uses TRBV7-9 and TRBJ2-7; a possible D gene is TRBD1 (6 bases). Trimming left V 4 bases short and J 5 bases short, with 15 bases between. CDR1 SEHNR and CDR2 FQNEAQ come from the germline V gene (reference sequence). This CDR3 has 14 residues. In nucleotides, the CDR3 is TGTGCCAGCAGCTCACCAGGGGAGCTCCACGAGCAGTACTTC. Translation: CASSSPGELHEQYF.

The rearrangement joins TRBV12-3 or TRBV12-4 to TRBJ1-3, with D possibly matching TRBD1 (5 bases). The CDR3 is 13 residues long. The V end was cut by 6 bases, the J end by 0 bases, with 6 bases between. The CDR3 region is CASSRASGNTIYF. The CDR3 region has the DNA TGTGCCAGCAGCAGGGCCTCTGGAAACACCATATATTTT.

This rearrangement joins TRBV2 to TRBJ2-1; tentatively, D is TRBD1 (5 bases). V gave up 4 bases and J gave up 4 bases, with 14 bases separating them. The CDR3 covers 15 residues. The V gene's germline CDR1 is SNHLY and CDR2 FYNNEI. CDR3 in amino acids: CASSGQGAAYNEQFF. The CDR3 DNA sequence: TGTGCCAGCAGTGGCCAAGGGGCTGCTTACAATGAGCAGTTCTTC.